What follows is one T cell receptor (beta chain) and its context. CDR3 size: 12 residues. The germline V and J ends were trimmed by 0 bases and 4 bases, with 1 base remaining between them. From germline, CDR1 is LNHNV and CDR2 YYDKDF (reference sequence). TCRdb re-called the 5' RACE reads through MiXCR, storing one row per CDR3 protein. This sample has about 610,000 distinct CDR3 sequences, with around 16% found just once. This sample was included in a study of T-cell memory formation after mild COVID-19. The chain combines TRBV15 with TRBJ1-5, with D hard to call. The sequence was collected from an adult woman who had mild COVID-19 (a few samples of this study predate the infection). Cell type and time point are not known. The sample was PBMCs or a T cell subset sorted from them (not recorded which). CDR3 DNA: TGTGCCACCAGCAGAGATAATCAGCCCCAGCATTTT. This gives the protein CATSRDNQPQHF.